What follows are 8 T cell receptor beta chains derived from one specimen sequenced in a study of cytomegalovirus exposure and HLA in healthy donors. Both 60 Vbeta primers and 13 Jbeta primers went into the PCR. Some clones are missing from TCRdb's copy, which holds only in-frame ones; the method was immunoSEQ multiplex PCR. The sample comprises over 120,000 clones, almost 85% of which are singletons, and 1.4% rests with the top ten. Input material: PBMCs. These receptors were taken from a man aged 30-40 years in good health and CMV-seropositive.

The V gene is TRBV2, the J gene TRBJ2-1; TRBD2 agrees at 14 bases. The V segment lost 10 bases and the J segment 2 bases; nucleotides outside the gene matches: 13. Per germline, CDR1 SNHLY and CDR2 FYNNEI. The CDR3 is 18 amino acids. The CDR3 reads CATYPTSGGALAYNEQFF. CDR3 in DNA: TGTGCCACCTACCCGACTAGCGGGGGGGCCTTAGCCTACAATGAGCAGTTCTTC.

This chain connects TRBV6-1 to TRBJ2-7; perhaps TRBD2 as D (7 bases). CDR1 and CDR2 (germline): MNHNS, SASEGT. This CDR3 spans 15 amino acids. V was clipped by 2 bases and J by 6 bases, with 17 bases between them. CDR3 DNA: TGTGCCAGCAGTGAACCCCACAGGGAGGGGCTCGAGCAGTACTTC. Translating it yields CASSEPHREGLEQYF.

CDR3 amino acids: CASSLTPESSYTF. For the CDR3, the DNA is TGCGCCAGCAGCTTAACCCCAGAATCTTCCTACACCTTC. This chain links TRBV5-1 with TRBJ1-2; D not certain. Germline V gene data show CDR1 as SGHRS and CDR2 as YFSETQ. The CDR3 has 13 residues. V lost 2 bases and J 10 bases, leaving 15 bases between the germline ends.

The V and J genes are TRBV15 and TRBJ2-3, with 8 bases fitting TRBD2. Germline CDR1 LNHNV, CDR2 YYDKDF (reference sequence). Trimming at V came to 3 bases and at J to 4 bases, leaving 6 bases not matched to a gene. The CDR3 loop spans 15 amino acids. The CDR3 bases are TGTGCCACCAGCAGTATGAGCGGGGGCCCAGATACGCAGTATTTT. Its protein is CATSSMSGGPDTQYF.

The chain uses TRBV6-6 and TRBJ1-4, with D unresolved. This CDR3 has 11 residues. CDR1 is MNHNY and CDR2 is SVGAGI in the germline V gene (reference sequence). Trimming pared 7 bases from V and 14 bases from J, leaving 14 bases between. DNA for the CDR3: TGTGCCAGCACCCCATCAGTGAAGCTGTTTTTT. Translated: CASTPSVKLFF.

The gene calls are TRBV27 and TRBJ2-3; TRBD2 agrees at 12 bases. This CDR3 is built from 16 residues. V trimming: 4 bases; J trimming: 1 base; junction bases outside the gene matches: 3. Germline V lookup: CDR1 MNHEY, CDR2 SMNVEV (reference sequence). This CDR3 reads CASSSGTSGRTDTQYF. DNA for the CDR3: TGTGCCAGCAGTTCCGGGACTAGCGGGCGCACAGATACGCAGTATTTT.

As DNA, the CDR3 is TGTGCCAGCAGTCCCTCAGACAGGGCCCCCCGTAATGAAAAACTGTTTTTT. This gives the protein CASSPSDRAPRNEKLFF. The V gene is TRBV28, the J gene TRBJ1-4; TRBD1 matches 7 bases. Trimming cost V 5 bases and J 4 bases; bases outside gene matches: 13. The CDR3 spans 17 residues. Germline V gene data show CDR1 as MDHEN and CDR2 as SYDVKM.

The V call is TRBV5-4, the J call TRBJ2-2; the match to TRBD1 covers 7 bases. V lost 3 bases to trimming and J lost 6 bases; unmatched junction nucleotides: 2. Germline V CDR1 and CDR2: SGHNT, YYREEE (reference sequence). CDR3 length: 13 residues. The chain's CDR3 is CASSSTGPGELFF. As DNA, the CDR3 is TGTGCCAGCAGCTCGACAGGGCCCGGGGAGCTGTTTTTT. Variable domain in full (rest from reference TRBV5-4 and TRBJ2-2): ETGVTQSPTHLIKTRGQQVTLRCSSQSGHNTVSWYQQALGQGPQFIFQYYREEENGRGNFPPRFSGLQFPNYSSELNVNALELDDSALYLCASSSTGPGELFFGEGSRLTVL.